One and the same sample provided the 18 T cell receptor beta chains below, sequenced in a study of post-analysis software for immune sequencing data. The study's findings and limits: Elevated frequency relative to controls characterized a handful of TRBV segments in patients, TRBV5-6, TRBV5-1 and TRBV20-1 among them.

No cognate antigen is known for these TCRs. Unique molecular identifiers were present in the TCR beta cDNA libraries. A single record per CDR3 protein comes from TCRdb applying MiXCR to the PCR reads. The sample shows hundreds of thousands of distinct CDR3 sequences, 53% of them seen only once. Sequencing was performed on blood. These receptors came from a girl aged 10 to 17 with multiple sclerosis.

There are many counts of this clonotype. The V call is TRBV6-1, the J call TRBJ1-1; D might be TRBD1 (5 bases). The V gene lost 1 base and the J gene lost 0 bases, with 12 bases spanning the gap. This CDR3 comprises 16 residues. CDR1 is MNHNS, CDR2 SASEGT, per germline. CDR3 residues: CASSEVETAMNTEAFF. In DNA, the CDR3 is TGTGCCAGCAGTGAAGTGGAGACAGCCATGAACACTGAAGCTTTCTTT.

The table lists this clonotype with a few counts. This sequence joins TRBV28 and TRBJ2-7, with 10 bases identical to TRBD2. The DNA end is more similar to TRBJ2-5, so the J call may be wrong. The germline CDR1 and CDR2 sequences are MDHEN and SYDVKM. There are 16 residues in the CDR3. The CDR3 region is CASSFGLADSEETQYF. The CDR3 bases are TGTGCCAGCAGTTTCGGACTAGCGGATTCCGAGGAGACCCAGTACTTC.

Only a few counts were recorded for this clonotype. One junction end disagrees with the germline gene, perhaps due to a read error. The chain has TRBV15 and TRBJ2-7, with TRBD1 matching 8 bases. This CDR3 is built from 15 residues. From germline, CDR1 is LNHNV and CDR2 YYDKDF (reference sequence). The CDR3 DNA reads TGCGCCACCAGCAGAGAAGGGACAGGATCCTACGAGCAGTACTTC. This codes for CATSREGTGSYEQYF. The whole variable domain, filled in from reference TRBV15 and TRBJ2-7, reads DAMVIQNPRYQVTQFGKPVTLSCSQTLNHNVMYWYQQKSSQAPKLLFHYYDKDFNNEADTPDNFQSRRPNTSFCFLDIRSPGLGDTAMYLCATSREGTGSYEQYFGPGTRLTVT.

The chain recombines TRBV20-1 with TRBJ2-7; TRBD2 aligns across 8 bases. The CDR3 consists of 13 residues. In germline, CDR1 is DFQATT, CDR2 SNEGSKA (reference sequence). Trimming took 7 bases from V and 3 from J; bases not matched to a gene: 8. DNA for the CDR3: TGCAGTGTCACACGCGGGGGGTACTACGAGCAGTACTTC. Its protein product is CSVTRGGYYEQYF.

This clonotype turned up a few times. The chain uses TRBV11-2 and TRBJ2-5; D gene uncertain. This CDR3 spans 15 amino acids. The germline V gene has CDR1 SGHAT and CDR2 FQNNGV. V lost 4 bases to trimming and J lost 4 bases, with 16 bases between them. The CDR3 loop reads CASSSRQEWSETQYF. The CDR3 DNA reads TGTGCCAGCAGCTCCCGGCAGGAGTGGTCAGAGACCCAGTACTTC.

This clonotype was recorded a few times. The V and J genes are TRBV9 and TRBJ2-3; no firm D call. The V end lost 4 bases, the J end lost 0 bases, and 12 bases lay between the germline ends. Germline V lookup: CDR1 SGDLS, CDR2 YYNGEE. The CDR3 totals 15 residues. CDR3 DNA: TGTGCCAGCAGCCAAGGGCGGTCGAGCACAGATACGCAGTATTTT. Encoded protein: CASSQGRSSTDTQYF.

CDR3 sequence (DNA): TGTGCCATCAGTGTTGGGCTTTCCTACGAGCAGTACTTC. It specifies CAISVGLSYEQYF. The chain uses TRBV10-3 and TRBJ2-7; no definite D call. CDR1 and CDR2 (germline): ENHRY, SYGVKD. This CDR3 has 13 residues. The V end was cut by 4 bases, the J end by 1 base, with 8 bases between.

This clonotype was picked up a small number of times. The J gene is TRBJ1-2, the V gene TRBV6-1, with D possibly matching TRBD1 (5 bases). CDR1 MNHNS and CDR2 SASEGT come from the germline V gene. The CDR3 is 12 amino acids. V lost 4 bases to trimming and J lost 12 bases, with 15 bases between them. This CDR3 is CASSALHRKDTF. In nucleotides, the CDR3 is TGTGCCAGCAGTGCTCTACACAGGAAGGACACCTTC.

This clonotype was seen a handful of times. This chain joins TRBV12-3 or TRBV12-4 and TRBJ2-7; 8 bases fit TRBD1. The CDR3 runs to 15 residues. V trimming: 6 bases; J trimming: 2 bases; junction bases outside the gene matches: 9. Written as DNA, the CDR3 is TGTGCCAGCAGGTCAACCGGGACAGGTCCCTACGAGCAGTACTTC. This gives the protein CASRSTGTGPYEQYF.

The chain joins TRBV6-1 to TRBJ1-4; 7 positions agree with TRBD1. With 5 bases clipped from V and 5 bases from J, the junction kept 14 bases outside the gene matches. This CDR3 region has 17 residues. Germline V gene data show CDR1 as MNHNS and CDR2 as SASEGT. Here the CDR3 reads CASSKTPGQSYNEKLFF. CDR3 bases: TGTGCCAGCAGTAAGACACCGGGACAGTCCTACAATGAAAAACTGTTTTTT.

In regard to this clonotype: An end of the junction does not agree with germline; a read error may underlie this. The V call is TRBV4-1, the J call TRBJ2-7, with D hard to call. Germline values: CDR1 MGHRA, CDR2 YSYEKL. The CDR3 has 11 residues. CDR3 sequence (DNA): TGCGCCAGTAGCCAAGTGGGCAGATGGTACTTC. This translates into CASSQVGRWYF.

The rearrangement uses TRBV29-1 and TRBJ2-7, with TRBD2 matching 7 bases. Germline values: CDR1 SQVTM, CDR2 ANQGSEA. The V and J ends lost 6 bases and 0 bases, in that order; junction bases with no gene match: 5. The CDR3 sequence is 13 residues long. DNA for the CDR3: TGCAGCGTATGGGTAGCGGGCTCCTACGAGCAGTACTTC. Translated: CSVWVAGSYEQYF.

The rearrangement uses TRBV29-1 and TRBJ1-1; D uncertain. The germline CDR1 and CDR2 sequences are SQVTM and ANQGSEA. Trimming pared 4 bases from V and 0 bases from J, leaving 9 bases between. CDR3 size: 13 residues. CDR3 coding DNA: TGCAGCGTTGTTTTACAGTTGAACACTGAAGCTTTCTTT. This encodes CSVVLQLNTEAFF.

This chain uses TRBV19 with TRBJ1-1; possible D gene TRBD1, 6 bases. CDR3 size: 15 residues. V was cut by 4 bases and J by 0 bases, with 12 bases left in between. The germline gives CDR1 LNHDA, CDR2 SQIVND (reference sequence). The CDR3 DNA is TGTGCCAGTAGTAATTCCCAGGGGATGAACACTGAAGCTTTCTTT. As protein: CASSNSQGMNTEAFF.

The chain couples TRBV20-1 to TRBJ1-2; 10 bases map to TRBD1. Trimming at V came to 2 bases and at J to 0 bases, leaving 6 bases not matched to a gene. This CDR3 is built from 16 residues. In germline, CDR1 is DFQATT, CDR2 SNEGSKA (reference sequence). The CDR3: CSARMGQGISNYGYTF. The CDR3 nucleotides read TGCAGTGCTAGAATGGGACAGGGGATCTCTAACTATGGCTACACCTTC.

With respect to this clonotype: One junction end does not reproduce the germline sequence, and a read error may be involved. J is TRBJ1-1 and V is TRBV9; perhaps TRBD1 as D (6 bases). CDR3 length: 16 residues. CDR1 and CDR2 from the germline V gene are SGDLS and YYNGEE. DNA for the CDR3: TGTGCCAGCAGCGCAGGGGTGGCGGCGGCCGGCACTAAAGCTTTCTTT. Translation gives CASSAGVAAAGTKAFF.

This chain joins TRBV29-1 and TRBJ2-5; D is undetermined. V lost 6 bases, J lost 3 bases, and 17 bases lay in between. This CDR3 has 14 amino acids. Germline-derived CDR1 and CDR2 are SQVTM and ANQGSEA. The CDR3 DNA is TGCAGCGTCCGACGTAGGCTAGGCGAAGAGACCCAGTACTTC. Protein: CSVRRRLGEETQYF.

V usage is TRBV6-5 and J usage is TRBJ2-7; the D gene is possibly TRBD2 (5 bases). Deletions cut 4 bases from V and 0 bases from J, with 19 bases between. CDR3 length: 17 amino acids. Germline CDR1 is MNHEY and CDR2 is SVGAGI. Here the CDR3 reads CASSCKGSRVSSYEQYF. CDR3 DNA: TGTGCCAGCAGTTGCAAAGGTTCGAGGGTTAGCTCCTACGAGCAGTACTTC.